This T cell receptor (beta chain) was captured by sequencing in a study of T cell changes during pregnancy in multiple sclerosis. V lost 4 bases, J lost 4 bases, and 6 bases stayed unmatched. The CDR3 sequence is 15 residues long. Germline V CDR1 and CDR2: SGHDT, YYEEEE. Sequencing used immunoSEQ multiplex PCR; TCRdb keeps in-frame clones, though not all of them. The sample has approximately 60,000 clones, around 90% seen once. The clonotype was recovered from a female donor with multiple sclerosis, enrolled in a pregnancy study. The chain employs TRBV5-6 and TRBJ2-3; 10 bases are a match to TRBD1. Sequencing used peripheral blood, obtained before pregnancy. The CDR3 is CASSPGQGVPDTQYF. CDR3 bases: TGTGCCAGCAGCCCAGGACAGGGGGTCCCAGATACGCAGTATTTT.